The next 14 T cell receptor beta chains were all read from a single sample in a study of T cell responses to AZD1222 COVID-19 vaccine. TCRdb's copy holds only in-frame clones and misses some; the assay was immunoSEQ multiplex PCR. This table has 250,000 to 300,000 clones, 94% appearing once. The source was peripheral blood, collected 28 days after the second AZD1222 dose. These receptors all come from an adult who received the AZD1222 COVID-19 vaccine.

The rearrangement links TRBV3-1 (or the pseudogene TRBV3-2) to TRBJ1-1; no definite D call. The V gene lost 4 bases and the J gene lost 6 bases, with 15 bases spanning the gap. Germline V gene lookup returns CDR1 LGHDT and CDR2 YNNKEL (reference sequence). CDR3 size: 14 residues. In DNA form, the CDR3 reads TGTGCCAGCAGCCCTGACCCGGCAGGTCCTGAAGCTTTCTTT. Its protein is CASSPDPAGPEAFF.

There are a few counts of this clone. The chain links TRBV9 to TRBJ2-3; D is tentatively TRBD1 or TRBD2 (6 bases each). Germline V lookup: CDR1 SGDLS, CDR2 YYNGEE. The CDR3 extends over 15 amino acids. Trimming pared 4 bases from V and 6 bases from J, leaving 18 bases between. The CDR3 DNA follows: TGTGCCAGCAGCAAGAGGGGGGAAGATCCGGATACGCAGTATTTT. The encoded protein is CASSKRGEDPDTQYF.

This sequence joins TRBV29-1 and TRBJ1-2, with D possibly matching TRBD1 (5 bases). V was trimmed by 4 bases and J by 7 bases, leaving 19 bases between them. Germline V gene data show CDR1 as SQVTM and CDR2 as ANQGSEA. This CDR3 contains 14 residues. The CDR3 nucleotides read TGCAGCGTTGGAGATCAAGTGGGGCAGGGTGGCTACACCTTC. Translated: CSVGDQVGQGGYTF.

This clone was seen only a few times. This CDR3 is CASSQLPRQYPNTGELFF. The CDR3 DNA is TGTGCCAGCAGCCAACTCCCAAGACAGTACCCGAACACCGGGGAGCTGTTTTTT. The gene calls are TRBV3-1 (or the pseudogene TRBV3-2) and TRBJ2-2; TRBD1 is a possible D gene (5 bases). This CDR3 is built from 18 residues. CDR1 LGHDT and CDR2 YNNKEL come from the germline V gene (reference sequence). V lost 2 bases to trimming and J lost 0 bases, with 16 bases between them.

This chain joins TRBV5-1 and TRBJ2-7, with TRBD2 as a possible D gene (6 bases). From germline, CDR1 is SGHRS and CDR2 YFSETQ. This CDR3 has 15 residues. V lost 3 bases, J lost 6 bases, and 19 bases lay in between. The CDR3: CASSSSGTPSGEQYF. CDR3 in DNA: TGCGCCAGCAGCTCGTCCGGGACTCCCTCGGGCGAGCAGTACTTC.

This clone was seen only a few times. V is TRBV5-4 and J is TRBJ1-1, with D possibly matching TRBD1 (6 bases). The CDR3 runs 13 residues. V lost 4 bases and J 1 base, leaving 8 bases between the germline ends. Germline assignment: CDR1 SGHNT and CDR2 YYREEE (reference sequence). Here the CDR3 reads CASSVDRNTEAFF. CDR3 nucleotides: TGTGCCAGCAGCGTGGACAGGAACACTGAAGCTTTCTTT.

The gene calls are TRBV19 and TRBJ2-3, with D perhaps being TRBD1 or TRBD2 (5 bases each). CDR1 and CDR2 from the germline V gene are LNHDA and SQIVND (reference sequence). The V end was cut by 9 bases, the J end by 4 bases, with 20 bases between. CDR3 length equals 15 residues. CDR3: CASSTQREGPDTQYF. CDR3 DNA: TGTGCCAGCTCTACTCAGCGAGAGGGGCCAGATACGCAGTATTTT.

The rearrangement uses TRBV19 and TRBJ1-1; TRBD1 matches 7 bases. Germline trimming cut 4 bases from V and 0 bases from J; bases unmatched to any gene: 2. The germline gives CDR1 LNHDA, CDR2 SQIVND (reference sequence). This CDR3 is 14 amino acids long. CDR3 bases: TGTGCCAGTAGTAACAGGGGTATGAACACTGAAGCTTTCTTT. Amino acids: CASSNRGMNTEAFF.

This clone came up once. The V call is TRBV7-8, the J call TRBJ2-1; the D gene is possibly TRBD1 (6 bases). Per the germline V gene, CDR1 is SGHVS and CDR2 is FQNEAQ. The V end lost 0 bases, the J end lost 7 bases, and 7 bases lay between the germline ends. The CDR3 covers 13 residues. The CDR3, as DNA: TGTGCCAGCAGCTTAGCCCAGGGGAATGAGCAGTTCTTC. Translated, it gives CASSLAQGNEQFF.

The rearrangement uses TRBV5-1 and TRBJ2-6; D is ambiguous. Per the germline V gene, CDR1 is SGHRS and CDR2 is YFSETQ. The V end lost 1 base, the J end lost 2 bases, and 10 bases lay between the germline ends. The CDR3 spans 16 residues. Written as DNA, the CDR3 is TGCGCCAGCAGCTTGAGCCCTGGTACTGGGGCCAACGTCCTGACTTTC. It encodes CASSLSPGTGANVLTF.

V is TRBV12-3 or TRBV12-4 and J is TRBJ2-3; D possibly corresponds to TRBD1 (5 bases). V lost 6 bases and J lost 9, with 10 bases in between. The length of the CDR3 is 11 residues. The DNA of the CDR3 is TGTGCCAGCAGCCAAGCAGGGACGCAGTATTTT. This codes for CASSQAGTQYF.

Written as DNA, the CDR3 is TGTGCCAGCGGACTGGCGGGGGGCCTCAATGAGCAGTTCTTC. Translated, it gives CASGLAGGLNEQFF. The chain recombines TRBV11-2 with TRBJ2-1, with 8 bases lining up with TRBD2. The CDR3 consists of 14 residues. Germline V gene lookup returns CDR1 SGHAT and CDR2 FQNNGV. J lost 6 bases, V lost 8 bases, and 9 bases had no gene match.

This chain joins TRBV5-1 and TRBJ2-4, with D unresolved. The CDR3 spans 15 residues. Trimming cost V 4 bases and J 0 bases, with 11 bases left between them. CDR1 SGHRS and CDR2 YFSETQ come from the germline V gene. The CDR3 region is CASSPDLIAKNIQYF. The CDR3 nucleotides read TGCGCCAGCAGCCCCGACTTAATAGCCAAAAACATTCAGTACTTC.

The chain recombines TRBV27 with TRBJ2-3; the match to TRBD2 covers 8 bases. Per germline, CDR1 MNHEY and CDR2 SMNVEV (reference sequence). V shed 6 bases and J 1 base; nucleotides not matched to a gene: 12. The CDR3 is 17 amino acids. The CDR3 reads CASRERGGSIRTDTQYF. CDR3 nucleotides: TGTGCCAGCAGGGAACGGGGGGGATCTATTCGCACAGATACGCAGTATTTT.